These 17 T cell receptor beta chains share one sample of origin, sequenced in a study of cytomegalovirus exposure and HLA in healthy donors. The PCR employed 60 Vbeta primers together with 13 Jbeta primers. Generated by immunoSEQ multiplex PCR, the TCRdb table keeps only in-frame clones and is missing some. The sample has 90,000 to 150,000 clones, 63% seen once. The sequenced material came from PBMCs. The origin of the receptors is a man aged 35 to 55 in good health and CMV-seropositive.

This clone was counted a few times. V is TRBV4-1 and J is TRBJ2-7; 7 positions match TRBD1. Germline V gene data show CDR1 as MGHRA and CDR2 as YSYEKL. This CDR3 has 16 amino acids. J gave up 2 bases and V 4 bases, and 11 bases lay outside the gene matches. The CDR3 loop reads CASSPLEGAKPYEQYF. In nucleotides, the CDR3 is TGCGCCAGCAGCCCCCTCGAGGGGGCGAAGCCCTACGAGCAGTACTTC.

The chain joins TRBV11-2 to TRBJ2-7, with 10 nucleotides matching TRBD1. CDR3 length equals 15 residues. From germline, CDR1 is SGHAT and CDR2 FQNNGV. V lost 5 bases, J lost 3 bases, and 7 bases stayed unmatched. This CDR3 is CASSPSGTGDYEQYF. CDR3 nucleotide sequence: TGTGCCAGCAGCCCCTCCGGGACAGGGGACTACGAGCAGTACTTC.

V is TRBV30 and J is TRBJ2-5; TRBD1 is a possible D gene (7 bases). V dropped 4 bases and J dropped 7 bases, with 10 bases sitting between them. CDR1 and CDR2 (germline): GTSNPN, SVGIG (reference sequence). The CDR3 is 11 residues long. CDR3 amino acids: CAWNQGGTQYF. As DNA, the CDR3 is TGTGCCTGGAACCAGGGGGGGACCCAGTACTTC.

This chain joins TRBV19 and TRBJ1-2, with no clear D. V lost 5 bases and J 0 bases, leaving 10 bases between the germline ends. The CDR3 loop spans 14 amino acids. Per germline, CDR1 LNHDA and CDR2 SQIVND (reference sequence). The CDR3 DNA is TGTGCCAGTAGTCTGGGCCGTTCTAACTATGGCTACACCTTC. This translates into CASSLGRSNYGYTF.

This clone was observed a handful of times. The chain has TRBV5-1 and TRBJ2-5, with D perhaps matching TRBD1 (6 bases). V lost 0 bases and J lost 5, with 20 bases in between. Germline V gives CDR1 SGHRS, CDR2 YFSETQ. This CDR3 comprises 17 residues. The CDR3 nucleotides are TGCGCCAGCAGCTTGGCGCGGGCGCATACAGGGTGGGAGACCCAGTACTTC. Its protein product is CASSLARAHTGWETQYF.

The J gene is TRBJ2-5, the V gene TRBV27; TRBD2 aligns across 7 bases. V lost 2 bases and J lost 5; bases outside the gene matches: 8. The germline CDR1 and CDR2 sequences are MNHEY and SMNVEV (reference sequence). CDR3 length: 15 residues. DNA of the CDR3: TGTGCCAGCAGTTTAAGAGGGAGGGCCGGGGAGACCCAGTACTTC. Its protein is CASSLRGRAGETQYF.

This clone was seen more than once but under ten times. The identical CDR3 is also encoded by other nucleotide sequences in the sample. The genes are TRBV7-8 and TRBJ2-5; 14 nucleotides line up with TRBD2. Germline V lookup: CDR1 SGHVS, CDR2 FQNEAQ. J was trimmed by 2 bases and V by 5 bases; bases with no gene match: 13. The CDR3 runs 19 residues. The CDR3 region has the DNA TGTGCCAGCAGCCCCTTTTTCCGACTAGCGGGAGGGAGACAAGAGACCCAGTACTTC. Amino acid sequence: CASSPFFRLAGGRQETQYF.

The chain combines TRBV7-2 with TRBJ2-7; D perhaps matches TRBD2 (6 bases). CDR3 length: 14 amino acids. CDR1 SGHTA and CDR2 FQGNSA come from the germline V gene. The V gene lost 0 bases and the J gene lost 2 bases, with 8 bases spanning the gap. This chain's CDR3 is CASSLAWGAYEQYF. The DNA of the CDR3 is TGTGCCAGCAGCTTAGCGTGGGGGGCCTACGAGCAGTACTTC.

This clone was recorded a few times. The chain has TRBV7-6 and TRBJ1-1; D perhaps matches TRBD1 (5 bases). The CDR3 loop spans 13 amino acids. With 1 base removed from V and 5 bases from J, the gap between germline ends came to 8 bases. The germline V gene encodes CDR1 SGHVS and CDR2 FNYEAQ. The CDR3, as DNA: TGTGCCAGCAGCTTAGGGGGGGTAACTGAAGCTTTCTTT. It translates to CASSLGGVTEAFF.

This clone has more than one count but fewer than ten. V and J are TRBV14 and TRBJ2-7; no clear D. The V end lost 1 base, the J end lost 1 base, and 5 bases lay between the germline ends. The V gene's germline CDR1 is SGHDN and CDR2 FVKESK. The CDR3 loop spans 13 amino acids. The CDR3 sequence: CASSQAASYEQYF. CDR3 coding DNA: TGTGCCAGCAGCCAAGCCGCGTCCTACGAGCAGTACTTC.

The chain uses TRBV2 and TRBJ2-1, with 7 bases lining up with TRBD1. The CDR3 has 14 amino acids. CDR1 SNHLY and CDR2 FYNNEI come from the germline V gene. V lost 10 bases to trimming and J lost 4 bases; unmatched junction nucleotides: 10. The CDR3 nucleotides read TGTGCCATAACCGGGACAGAGCAATACAATGAGCAGTTCTTC. It translates to CAITGTEQYNEQFF.

This clone was seen a handful of times. The chain links TRBV18 to TRBJ2-5, with D possibly matching TRBD2 (5 bases). The better agreement between TRBJ2-7 and the DNA end casts doubt on the J call. The CDR3 contains 13 residues. Per the germline V gene, CDR1 is KGHSH and CDR2 is LQKENI. Written as DNA, the CDR3 is TGTGCCAGCTCACCCGGGGTTCCCTACGAGCAGTACTTC. As protein: CASSPGVPYEQYF.

The gene calls are TRBV7-8 and TRBJ1-1; D unclear. The length of the CDR3 is 15 residues. The germline V gene encodes CDR1 SGHVS and CDR2 FQNEAQ. Between the trimmed V and J ends, which lost 5 bases and 4 bases, there was a span of 17 bases. The CDR3 is CASSPREGVGTEAFF. Written as DNA, the CDR3 is TGTGCCAGCAGCCCCCGAGAGGGAGTCGGCACTGAAGCTTTCTTT.

CDR3 nucleotides: TGTGCCAGCTCACCTATGACTAGCGGGGGTTCAGGGACCCAGTACTTC. Protein product: CASSPMTSGGSGTQYF. The genes are TRBV18 and TRBJ2-5; 12 positions match TRBD2. Germline loops: CDR1 KGHSH, CDR2 LQKENI. The trim removed 3 bases at V and 7 bases at J, leaving 9 bases unmatched. The CDR3 sequence is 16 residues long.

This clone was detected a few times. The rearrangement joins TRBV7-2 to TRBJ2-5; 9 bases match TRBD2. The J segment lost 5 bases and the V segment lost 2 bases, leaving 9 bases of the junction unmatched. The CDR3 loop spans 16 amino acids. CDR1 SGHTA and CDR2 FQGNSA come from the germline V gene. CDR3 region: CASSLIGGGGVETQYF. The CDR3 nucleotides are TGTGCCAGCAGCTTAATAGGCGGCGGGGGGGTTGAGACCCAGTACTTC.

This clone was found a few times. V and J are TRBV19 and TRBJ2-7, with 9 bases that match TRBD1. The CDR3 sequence is 17 residues long. The J segment lost 3 bases and the V segment lost 3 bases, leaving 12 bases of the junction unmatched. CDR1 LNHDA and CDR2 SQIVND come from the germline V gene (reference sequence). In DNA, the CDR3 is TGTGCCAGTAGTATGAACCCGGCGGGACAGGGCTTCTACGAGCAGTACTTC. Its protein is CASSMNPAGQGFYEQYF.

Only a few counts were recorded for this clone. The chain joins TRBV6-1 to TRBJ1-2, with 9 bases lining up with TRBD1. The V segment lost 2 bases and the J segment 2 bases; nucleotides outside the gene matches: 12. Per germline, CDR1 MNHNS and CDR2 SASEGT. The length of the CDR3 is 18 residues. CDR3 region: CASSETGQGVWRNYGYTF. The CDR3, as DNA: TGTGCCAGCAGTGAAACGGGACAGGGAGTATGGCGAAACTATGGCTACACCTTC.